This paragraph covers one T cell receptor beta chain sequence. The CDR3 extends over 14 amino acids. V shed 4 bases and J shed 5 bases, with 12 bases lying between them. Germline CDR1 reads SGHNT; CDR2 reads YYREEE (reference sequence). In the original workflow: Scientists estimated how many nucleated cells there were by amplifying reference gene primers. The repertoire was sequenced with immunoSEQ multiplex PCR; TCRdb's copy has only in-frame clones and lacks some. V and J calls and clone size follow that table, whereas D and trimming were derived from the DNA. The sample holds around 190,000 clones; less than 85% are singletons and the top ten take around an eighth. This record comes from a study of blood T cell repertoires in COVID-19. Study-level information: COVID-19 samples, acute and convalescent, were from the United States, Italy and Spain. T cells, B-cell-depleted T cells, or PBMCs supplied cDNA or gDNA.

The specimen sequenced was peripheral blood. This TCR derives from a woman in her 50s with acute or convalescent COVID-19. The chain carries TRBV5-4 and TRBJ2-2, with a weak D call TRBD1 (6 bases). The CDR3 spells CASSRTVPTGELFF. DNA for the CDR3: TGTGCCAGCAGCCGGACAGTACCAACCGGGGAGCTGTTTTTT.